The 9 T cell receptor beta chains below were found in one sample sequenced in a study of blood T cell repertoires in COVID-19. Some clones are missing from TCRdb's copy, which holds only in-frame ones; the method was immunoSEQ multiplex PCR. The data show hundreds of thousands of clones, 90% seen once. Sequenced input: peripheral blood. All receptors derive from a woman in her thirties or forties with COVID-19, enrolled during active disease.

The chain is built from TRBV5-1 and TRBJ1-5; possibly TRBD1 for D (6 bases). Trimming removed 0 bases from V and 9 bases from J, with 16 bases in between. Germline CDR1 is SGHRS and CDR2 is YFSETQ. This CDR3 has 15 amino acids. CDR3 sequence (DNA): TGCGCCAGCAGCTTGGCAGGGGCAGTCTCGGGGCCCCAGCATTTT. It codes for CASSLAGAVSGPQHF.

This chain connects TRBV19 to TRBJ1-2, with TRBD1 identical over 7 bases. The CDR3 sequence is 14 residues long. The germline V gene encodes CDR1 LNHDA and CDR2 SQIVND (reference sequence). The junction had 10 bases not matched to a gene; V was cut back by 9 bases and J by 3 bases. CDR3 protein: CARLPGTDHYGYTF. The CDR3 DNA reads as TGTGCCAGACTACCGGGGACAGACCACTATGGCTACACCTTC.

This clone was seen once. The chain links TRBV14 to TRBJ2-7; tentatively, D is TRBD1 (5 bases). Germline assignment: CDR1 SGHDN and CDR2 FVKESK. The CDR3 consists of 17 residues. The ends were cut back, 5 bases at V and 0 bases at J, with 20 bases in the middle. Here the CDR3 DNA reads TGTGCCAGCAGCTTCCATGGGTTAAGAGACAGCTCCTACGAGCAGTACTTC. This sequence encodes CASSFHGLRDSSYEQYF.

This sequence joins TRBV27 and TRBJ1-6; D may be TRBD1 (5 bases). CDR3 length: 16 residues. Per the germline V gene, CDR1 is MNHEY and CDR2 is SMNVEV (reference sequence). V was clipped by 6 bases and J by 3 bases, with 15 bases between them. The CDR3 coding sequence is TGTGCCAGCAGCCTTCTTGGGGCGATCTATAATTCACCCCTCCACTTT. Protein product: CASSLLGAIYNSPLHF.

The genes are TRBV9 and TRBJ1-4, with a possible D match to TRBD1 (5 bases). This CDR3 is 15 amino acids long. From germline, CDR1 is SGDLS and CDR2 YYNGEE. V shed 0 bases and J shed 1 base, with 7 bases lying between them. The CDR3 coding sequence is TGTGCCAGCAGCGTAGTGGGGGGAACTAATGAAAAACTGTTTTTT. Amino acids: CASSVVGGTNEKLFF.

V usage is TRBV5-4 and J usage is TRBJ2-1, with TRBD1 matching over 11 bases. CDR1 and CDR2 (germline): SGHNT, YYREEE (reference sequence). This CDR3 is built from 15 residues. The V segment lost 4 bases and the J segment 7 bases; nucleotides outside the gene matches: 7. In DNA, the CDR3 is TGTGCCAGCAGCGGTACCGGGACAGGGGGGAATGAGCAGTTCTTC. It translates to CASSGTGTGGNEQFF.

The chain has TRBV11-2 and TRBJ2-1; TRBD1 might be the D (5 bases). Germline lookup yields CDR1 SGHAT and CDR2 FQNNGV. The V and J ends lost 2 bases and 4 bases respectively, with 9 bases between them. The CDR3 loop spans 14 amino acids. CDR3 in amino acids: CASSLSRAYNEQFF. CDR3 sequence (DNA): TGTGCCAGCAGCTTATCCAGGGCATACAATGAGCAGTTCTTC.

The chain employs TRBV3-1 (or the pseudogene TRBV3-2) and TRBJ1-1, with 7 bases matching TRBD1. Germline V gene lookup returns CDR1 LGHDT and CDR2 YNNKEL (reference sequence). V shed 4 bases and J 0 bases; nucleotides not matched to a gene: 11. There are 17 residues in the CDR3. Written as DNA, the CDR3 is TGTGCCAGCAGCCCCCGACAGGGATTTCCGTTGAACACTGAAGCTTTCTTT. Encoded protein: CASSPRQGFPLNTEAFF.

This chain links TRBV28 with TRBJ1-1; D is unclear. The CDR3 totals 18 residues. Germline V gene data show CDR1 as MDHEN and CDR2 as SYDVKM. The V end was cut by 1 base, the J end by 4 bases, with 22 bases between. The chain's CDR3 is CASSLSTWFSSEGTEAFF. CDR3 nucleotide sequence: TGTGCCAGCAGTTTATCCACTTGGTTTTCGAGTGAGGGCACTGAAGCTTTCTTT.